This TCR beta chain originates from a study of identical twins. Broader study findings: Possibly, invariant MAIT and iNKT cells partly confounded zero-insertion analyses.

The CDR3 extends over 13 amino acids. CDR1 is SGHRS and CDR2 is YFSETQ in the germline V gene. V gave up 2 bases and J gave up 4 bases, with 9 bases separating them. At least ten counts were recorded for this clonotype. The antigen is unknown. TCRdb reprocessed the 5' RACE reads via MiXCR and lists one record per CDR3 protein. Seen here are a few hundred thousand distinct CDR3 sequences, 9% to 10% observed once, and the top ten hold roughly 3.2%. Another study also made use of these data, one on yellow fever vaccine responses in identical twins.

J is TRBJ2-5 and V is TRBV5-1; tentative D call: TRBD1 (6 bases). This sequence originates from a woman aged 18-35 years in good health. Sample: PBMCs. CDR3 region: CASSLDRPETQYF. Here the CDR3 DNA reads TGCGCCAGCAGCTTAGACAGGCCAGAGACCCAGTACTTC.